A selection of T cell receptor beta chains follows, all from one sample in a study of T cell repertoires in cytomegalovirus infection. The antigens for these receptors are not known. TCRdb reprocessed the reads with MiXCR, giving one entry per CDR3 protein. This table holds roughly 500,000 distinct CDR3 sequences, roughly a third found once. This specimen consisted of cultured PBMCs, obtained from culture after CMV antigen stimulation. Every receptor here comes from a human donor in good health (CMV status not recorded). Some clones in this sample may be carry-over from other donors' samples. The CDR3 runs from the conserved cysteine through the conserved F or W. A D gene is named only where the DNA matches it firmly. The listing skips clone size in some rows; elsewhere it reads once, few, many or a size class.

TRBV7-6	TRBJ1-2	NA	NA	CASSPTEVGYGYTF	TGTGCCAGCAGCCCGACTGAAGTTGGCTATGGCTACACCTTC
TRBV13	TRBJ2-3	NA	NA	CASRSRDQDTQYF	TGCGCCAGCAGGTCCCGGGACCAAGATACGCAGTATTTT
TRBV7-3	TRBJ1-1	TRBD1	NA	CASSQGDDTEAFF	TGTGCCAGCAGCCAGGGGGATGACACTGAAGCTTTCTTT
TRBV28	TRBJ1-4	NA	NA	CVTQGPNNEKLFF	TGTGTCACGCAGGGACCAAATAATGAAAAACTGTTTTTT
TRBV6-2/TRBV6-3	TRBJ1-5	NA	many	CASRGRGNQPQHF	TGTGCCAGCAGAGGCAGGGGCAATCAGCCCCAGCATTTT
TRBV20-1	TRBJ1-2	TRBD1	NA	CSARSGDRAYGYTF	TGCAGTGCTAGATCCGGGGACAGGGCCTATGGCTACACCTTC
TRBV7-2	TRBJ2-3	TRBD1	few	CASSLGRGLTTDTQYF	TGTGCCAGCAGCTTGGGCAGGGGGCTTACTACAGATACGCAGTATTTT
TRBV2	TRBJ2-1	NA	NA	CASREGEPYNEQFF	TGTGCCAGCAGGGAGGGAGAGCCCTACAATGAGCAGTTCTTC
TRBV6-5	TRBJ2-5	TRBD1	NA	CASRTGGSRQETQYF	TGTGCCAGCAGGACAGGGGGCTCAAGGCAAGAGACCCAGTACTTC
TRBV7-2	TRBJ2-7	NA	NA	CASSLRETGRWEQYF	TGTGCCAGCAGCCTACGCGAGACAGGGAGGTGGGAGCAGTACTTC
TRBV6-1	TRBJ2-2	TRBD1	NA	CASRGDRETGELFF	TGTGCCAGCAGAGGGGACAGAGAGACCGGGGAGCTGTTTTTT
TRBV11-1	TRBJ2-3	NA	NA	CASSPYLLWGADTQYF	TGTGCCAGCAGCCCCTACCTATTGTGGGGGGCAGATACGCAGTATTTT
TRBV27	TRBJ1-1	NA	few	CASSFYLGERGSTEAFF	TGTGCCAGCAGTTTTTACTTAGGGGAAAGGGGGAGCACTGAAGCTTTCTTT
TRBV4-1	TRBJ1-1	NA	once	CASSQVGPSSEAFF	TGCGCCAGCAGCCAAGTGGGCCCGAGTTCTGAAGCTTTCTTT